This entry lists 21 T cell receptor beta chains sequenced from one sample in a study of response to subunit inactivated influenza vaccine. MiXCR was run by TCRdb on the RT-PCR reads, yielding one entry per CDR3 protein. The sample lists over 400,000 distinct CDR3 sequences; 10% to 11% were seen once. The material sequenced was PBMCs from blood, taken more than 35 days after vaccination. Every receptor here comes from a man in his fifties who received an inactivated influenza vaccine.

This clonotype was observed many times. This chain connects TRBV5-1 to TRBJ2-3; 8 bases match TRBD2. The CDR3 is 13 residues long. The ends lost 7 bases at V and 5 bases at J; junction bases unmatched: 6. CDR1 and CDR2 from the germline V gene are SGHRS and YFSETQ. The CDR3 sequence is CASSGGGVDTQYF. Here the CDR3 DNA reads TGCGCCAGCTCCGGGGGGGGCGTAGATACGCAGTATTTT. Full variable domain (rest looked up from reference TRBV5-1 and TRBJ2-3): KAGVTQTPRYLIKTRGQQVTLSCSPISGHRSVSWYQQTPGQGLQFLFEYFSETQRNKGNFPGRFSGRQFSNSRSEMNVSTLELGDSALYLCASSGGGVDTQYFGPGTRLTVL.

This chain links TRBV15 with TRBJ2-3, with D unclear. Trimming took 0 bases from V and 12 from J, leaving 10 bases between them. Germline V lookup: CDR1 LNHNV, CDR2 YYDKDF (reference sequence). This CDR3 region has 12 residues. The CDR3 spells CATSRDSRSQYF. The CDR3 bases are TGTGCCACCAGCAGAGATAGCCGTTCCCAGTATTTT.

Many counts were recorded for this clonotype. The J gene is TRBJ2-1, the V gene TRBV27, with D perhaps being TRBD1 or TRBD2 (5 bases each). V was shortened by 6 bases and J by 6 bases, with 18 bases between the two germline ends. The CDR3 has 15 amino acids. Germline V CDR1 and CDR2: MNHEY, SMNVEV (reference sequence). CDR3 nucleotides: TGTGCCAGCAGCCTACAGGTAGTGAGGGGCAATGAGCAGTTCTTC. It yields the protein CASSLQVVRGNEQFF.

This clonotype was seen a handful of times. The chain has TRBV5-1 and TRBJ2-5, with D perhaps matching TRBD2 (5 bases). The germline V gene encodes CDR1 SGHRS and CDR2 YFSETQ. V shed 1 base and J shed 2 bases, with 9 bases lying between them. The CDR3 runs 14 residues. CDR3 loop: CASSLWESQETQYF. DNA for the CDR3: TGCGCCAGCAGCTTGTGGGAGTCGCAAGAGACCCAGTACTTC. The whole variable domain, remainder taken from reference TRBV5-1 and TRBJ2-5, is KAGVTQTPRYLIKTRGQQVTLSCSPISGHRSVSWYQQTPGQGLQFLFEYFSETQRNKGNFPGRFSGRQFSNSRSEMNVSTLELGDSALYLCASSLWESQETQYFGPGTRLLVL.

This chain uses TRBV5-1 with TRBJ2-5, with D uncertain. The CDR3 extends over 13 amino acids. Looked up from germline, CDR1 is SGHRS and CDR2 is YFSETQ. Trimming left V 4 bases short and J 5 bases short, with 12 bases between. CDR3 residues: CASSPTVTETQYF. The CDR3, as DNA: TGCGCCAGCAGCCCCACTGTCACGGAGACCCAGTACTTC.

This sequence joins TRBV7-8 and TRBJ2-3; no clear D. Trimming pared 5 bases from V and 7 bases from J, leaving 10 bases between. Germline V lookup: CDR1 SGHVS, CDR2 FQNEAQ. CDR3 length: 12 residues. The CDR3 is CASSVLANTQYF. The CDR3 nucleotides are TGTGCCAGCAGCGTGCTGGCGAATACGCAGTATTTT.

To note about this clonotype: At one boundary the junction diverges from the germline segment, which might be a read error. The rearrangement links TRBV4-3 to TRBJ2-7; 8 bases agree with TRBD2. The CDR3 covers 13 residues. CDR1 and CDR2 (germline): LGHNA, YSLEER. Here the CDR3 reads CASSQDRSGEPLF. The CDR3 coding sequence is TGCGCCAGCAGCCAAGATCGTAGCGGGGAGCCACTTTTC.

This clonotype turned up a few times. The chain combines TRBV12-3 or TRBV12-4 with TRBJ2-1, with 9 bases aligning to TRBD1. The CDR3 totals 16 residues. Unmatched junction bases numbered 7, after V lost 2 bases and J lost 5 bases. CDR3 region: CASSLLDRGLDNEQFF. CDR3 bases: TGTGCCAGCAGTTTATTGGACAGGGGCTTGGACAATGAGCAGTTCTTC.

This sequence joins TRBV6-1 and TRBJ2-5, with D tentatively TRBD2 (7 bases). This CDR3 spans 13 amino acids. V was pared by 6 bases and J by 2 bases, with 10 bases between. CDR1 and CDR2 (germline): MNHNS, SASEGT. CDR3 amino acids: CASRGGQQETQYF. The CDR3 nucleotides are TGTGCCAGCAGGGGGGGGCAACAAGAGACCCAGTACTTC.

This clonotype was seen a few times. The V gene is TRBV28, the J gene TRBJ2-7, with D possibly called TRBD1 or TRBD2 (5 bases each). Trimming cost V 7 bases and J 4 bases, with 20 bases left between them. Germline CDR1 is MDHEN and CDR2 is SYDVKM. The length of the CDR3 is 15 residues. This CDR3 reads CASIHRDLTRYEQYF. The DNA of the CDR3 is TGTGCCAGCATCCACCGGGACCTAACCAGGTACGAGCAGTACTTC.

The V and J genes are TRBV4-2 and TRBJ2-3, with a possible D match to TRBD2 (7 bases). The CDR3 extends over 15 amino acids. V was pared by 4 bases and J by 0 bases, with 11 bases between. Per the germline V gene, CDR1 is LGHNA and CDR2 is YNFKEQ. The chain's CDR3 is CASSREGGSTDTQYF. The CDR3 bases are TGTGCCAGCAGCCGGGAGGGGGGTAGCACAGATACGCAGTATTTT.

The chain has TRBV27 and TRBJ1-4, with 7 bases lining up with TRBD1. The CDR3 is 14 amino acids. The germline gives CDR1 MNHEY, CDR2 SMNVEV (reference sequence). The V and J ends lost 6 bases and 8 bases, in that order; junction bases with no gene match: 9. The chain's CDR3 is CASSPVQGREKLFF. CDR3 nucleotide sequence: TGTGCCAGCAGCCCTGTACAGGGGAGGGAAAAACTGTTTTTT.

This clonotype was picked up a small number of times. Here the CDR3 DNA reads TGTGCCTCCCTCTTAGGGACAGGGGGACCCGGGGCCAACGTCCTGACTTTC. This encodes CASLLGTGGPGANVLTF. The chain couples TRBV7-9 to TRBJ2-6; TRBD1 agrees at 11 bases. The J segment lost 4 bases and the V segment lost 11 bases, leaving 13 bases of the junction unmatched. This CDR3 contains 17 residues. Germline lookup yields CDR1 SEHNR and CDR2 FQNEAQ (reference sequence). Full variable domain (rest looked up from reference TRBV7-9 and TRBJ2-6): DTGVSQNPRHKITKRGQNVTFRCDPISEHNRLYWYRQTLGQGPEFLTYFQNEAQLEKSRLLSDRFSAERPKGSFSTLEIQRTEQGDSAMYLCASLLGTGGPGANVLTFGAGSRLTVL.

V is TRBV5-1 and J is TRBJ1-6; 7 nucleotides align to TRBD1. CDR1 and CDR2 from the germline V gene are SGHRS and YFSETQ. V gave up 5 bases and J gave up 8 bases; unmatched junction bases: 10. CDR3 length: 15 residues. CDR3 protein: CASSPNSGTDSPLHF. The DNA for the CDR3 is TGCGCCAGCAGTCCAAACTCCGGGACAGATTCACCCCTCCACTTT.

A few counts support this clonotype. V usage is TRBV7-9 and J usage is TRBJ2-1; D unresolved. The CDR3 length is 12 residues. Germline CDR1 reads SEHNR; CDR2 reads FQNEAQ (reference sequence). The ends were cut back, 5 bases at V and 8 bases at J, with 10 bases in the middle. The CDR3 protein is CASSPLRDEQFF. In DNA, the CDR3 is TGTGCCAGCAGCCCACTCCGGGATGAGCAGTTCTTC.

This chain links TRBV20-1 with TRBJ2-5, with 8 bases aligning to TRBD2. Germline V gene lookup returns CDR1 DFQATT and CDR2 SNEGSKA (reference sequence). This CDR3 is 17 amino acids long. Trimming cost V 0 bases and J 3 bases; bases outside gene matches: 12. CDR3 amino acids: CSARDLSPAGVKETQYF. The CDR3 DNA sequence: TGCAGTGCTAGAGATCTCTCTCCAGCGGGGGTAAAAGAGACCCAGTACTTC.

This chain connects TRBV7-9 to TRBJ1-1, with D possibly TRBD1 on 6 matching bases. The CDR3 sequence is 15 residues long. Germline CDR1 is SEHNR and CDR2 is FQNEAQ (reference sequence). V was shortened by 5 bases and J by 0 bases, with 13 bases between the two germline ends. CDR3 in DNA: TGTGCCAGCAGCCTACAGGGACCGGTGAACACTGAAGCTTTCTTT. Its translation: CASSLQGPVNTEAFF.

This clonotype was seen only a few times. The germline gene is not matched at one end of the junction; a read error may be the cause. The CDR3: CSARDGRPETFF. The CDR3 nucleotides are TGCAGTGCTAGAGATGGGCGGCCTGAAACTTTCTTT. V usage is TRBV20-1 and J usage is TRBJ1-1; the D is unclear. The CDR3 is 12 amino acids. In germline, CDR1 is DFQATT, CDR2 SNEGSKA (reference sequence).

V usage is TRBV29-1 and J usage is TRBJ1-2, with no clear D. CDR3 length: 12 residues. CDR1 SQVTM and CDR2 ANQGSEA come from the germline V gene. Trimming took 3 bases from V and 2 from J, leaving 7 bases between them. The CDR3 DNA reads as TGCAGCGTTGATGGACCCAACTATGGCTACACCTTC. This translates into CSVDGPNYGYTF.

CDR3 loop: CSAAPRGQETQYF. The DNA of the CDR3 is TGCAGTGCTGCCCCGCGGGGCCAAGAGACCCAGTACTTC. The V call is TRBV20-1, the J call TRBJ2-5, with D possibly being TRBD2 (6 bases). CDR3 length: 13 amino acids. The V gene lost 5 bases and the J gene lost 1 base, with 11 bases spanning the gap. The V gene's germline CDR1 is DFQATT and CDR2 SNEGSKA (reference sequence).

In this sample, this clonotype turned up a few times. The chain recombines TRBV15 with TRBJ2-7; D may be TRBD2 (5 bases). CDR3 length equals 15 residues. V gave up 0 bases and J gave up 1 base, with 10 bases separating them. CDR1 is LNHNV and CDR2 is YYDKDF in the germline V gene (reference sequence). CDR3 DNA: TGTGCCACCAGCAGAGAGGCTAGCCATTCCTACGAGCAGTACTTC. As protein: CATSREASHSYEQYF.